The 18 T cell receptor beta chains below come from one sample, sequenced in a study of blood T cell repertoires in COVID-19. The method was immunoSEQ multiplex PCR; TCRdb's version includes in-frame clones alone and lacks a portion of them. The sample lists about 500,000 clones; around 87% were seen once. Material: PBMCs or T cells enriched from blood (not recorded which). These receptors were collected from a woman aged 18-35 years who had recovered from COVID-19.

CDR3 amino acids: CASSYLSEAEGGEQYF. The CDR3 DNA follows: TGTGCCAGCAGTTATCTGTCCGAAGCTGAAGGGGGCGAGCAGTACTTC. The gene calls are TRBV6-5 and TRBJ2-7; D might be TRBD1 (6 bases). The V end lost 3 bases, the J end lost 6 bases, and 21 bases lay between the germline ends. The CDR3 has 16 amino acids. CDR1 is MNHEY, CDR2 SVGAGI, per germline.

The rearrangement links TRBV7-2 to TRBJ2-4; TRBD1 matches at 8 bases. The length of the CDR3 is 15 residues. Germline lookup yields CDR1 SGHTA and CDR2 FQGNSA. V shed 4 bases, J shed 7 bases, and the junction held 9 bases outside the gene matches. CDR3 sequence (DNA): TGTGCCAGCAGCTCTGGCCGGACAGGGACGAACATTCAGTACTTC. Encoded protein: CASSSGRTGTNIQYF. The full variable domain, in which reference TRBV7-2 and TRBJ2-4 provide the parts outside the CDR3, is GAGVSQSPSNKVTEKGKDVELRCDPISGHTALYWYRQSLGQGLEFLIYFQGNSAPDKSGLPSDRFSAERTGGSVSTLTIQRTQQEDSAVYLCASSSGRTGTNIQYFGAGTRLSVL.

This clone came up once. This chain connects TRBV11-2 to TRBJ1-5; D call uncertain. The V gene's germline CDR1 is SGHAT and CDR2 FQNNGV. V lost 3 bases and J 2 bases, leaving 5 bases between the germline ends. The CDR3 has 13 residues. The CDR3 sequence is CASSFSGNQPQHF. The CDR3 coding sequence is TGTGCCAGCAGCTTCAGTGGCAATCAGCCCCAGCATTTT.

The chain employs TRBV27 and TRBJ1-2; a possible D gene is TRBD1 (5 bases). V lost 4 bases, J lost 0 bases, and 12 bases lay in between. Germline V CDR1 and CDR2: MNHEY, SMNVEV (reference sequence). The CDR3 is made up of 15 amino acids. CDR3 sequence (DNA): TGTGCCAGCAGTTCCCCTGGACACGCTAACTATGGCTACACCTTC. Its protein is CASSSPGHANYGYTF.

V and J are TRBV6-5 and TRBJ1-5; 7 bases align to TRBD1. The germline V gene has CDR1 MNHEY and CDR2 SVGAGI. This CDR3 region has 15 residues. The junction had 4 bases not matched to a gene; V was cut back by 3 bases and J by 2 bases. CDR3: CASSYTGDGNQPQHF. CDR3 sequence (DNA): TGTGCCAGCAGTTATACAGGGGATGGCAATCAGCCCCAGCATTTT.

J is TRBJ2-7 and V is TRBV7-9, with 9 bases lining up with TRBD1. There are 15 residues in the CDR3. V was pared by 6 bases and J by 9 bases, with 15 bases of the junction left unmatched. The germline V gene encodes CDR1 SEHNR and CDR2 FQNEAQ (reference sequence). CDR3 DNA sequence: TGTGCCAGCAGACCCGGGACAGGGATTCCCACCGGGCAGTACTTC. It yields the protein CASRPGTGIPTGQYF.

The chain joins TRBV5-1 to TRBJ1-1; 8 bases map to TRBD1. Germline loops: CDR1 SGHRS, CDR2 YFSETQ. The V and J ends lost 4 bases and 6 bases, in that order; junction bases with no gene match: 5. The CDR3 runs 13 residues. In DNA form, the CDR3 reads TGCGCCAGCAGCCGGACGACAGGGGCTGAAGCTTTCTTT. Translating gives CASSRTTGAEAFF.

The CDR3 sequence is CASSLALSGGSEAFF. CDR3 coding DNA: TGTGCCAGCAGCTTGGCCCTCAGTGGGGGGTCTGAAGCTTTCTTT. This chain joins TRBV5-4 and TRBJ1-1; a weak D match, TRBD1 (5 bases). Germline V gene data show CDR1 as SGHNT and CDR2 as YYREEE (reference sequence). The CDR3 contains 15 residues. V was pared by 0 bases and J by 6 bases, with 15 bases between.

The chain couples TRBV9 to TRBJ2-3; tentative D call: TRBD2 (6 bases). Germline values: CDR1 SGDLS, CDR2 YYNGEE. Trimming left V 4 bases short and J 0 bases short, with 9 bases between. This CDR3 is built from 14 residues. The CDR3 nucleotides read TGTGCCAGCAGCCTCGGGACTAGCACAGATACGCAGTATTTT. Translation gives CASSLGTSTDTQYF.

The chain uses TRBV5-5 and TRBJ1-1; a weak D match, TRBD1 (5 bases). The germline V gene has CDR1 SGHKS and CDR2 YYEKEE (reference sequence). V was shortened by 0 bases and J by 5 bases, with 8 bases between the two germline ends. The CDR3 extends over 13 amino acids. CDR3 bases: TGTGCCAGCAGCTTGGCGACAGATACTGAAGCTTTCTTT. Its translation: CASSLATDTEAFF.

V gene TRBV7-2 combines with J gene TRBJ1-2; the D is unclear. CDR3 length: 12 residues. V dropped 3 bases and J dropped 4 bases, with 6 bases sitting between them. Germline-derived CDR1 and CDR2 are SGHTA and FQGNSA. The CDR3 sequence: CASSLAGYGYTF. The CDR3 DNA follows: TGTGCCAGCAGCTTGGCTGGCTATGGCTACACCTTC.

About this clone itself: Other DNA variants within this sample encode the same CDR3. The V gene is TRBV6-5, the J gene TRBJ1-6; D unresolved. The germline V gene has CDR1 MNHEY and CDR2 SVGAGI. Between the trimmed V and J ends, which lost 2 bases and 8 bases, there was a span of 7 bases. The CDR3 consists of 13 residues. The CDR3 reads CASSYPGDSPLHF. The CDR3 DNA follows: TGTGCCAGCAGTTACCCCGGGGATTCACCCCTCCACTTT.

The rearrangement joins TRBV5-6 to TRBJ2-5; D is unclear. The CDR3 is 18 amino acids. Per germline, CDR1 SGHDT and CDR2 YYEEEE. The germline V and J ends were trimmed by 2 bases and 7 bases, with 27 bases remaining between them. CDR3 DNA: TGTGCCAGCAGCTTAAAATCTATACTACCTCCCACCACGGGGACCCAGTACTTC. It yields the protein CASSLKSILPPTTGTQYF.

The gene calls are TRBV6-5 and TRBJ1-1; D may be TRBD1 (5 bases). Trimming took off 6 bases at V and 4 bases at J, with 15 bases between the two ends. CDR1 is MNHEY, CDR2 SVGAGI, per germline. This CDR3 is built from 14 residues. The CDR3 sequence: CASSAVGVLTEAFF. CDR3 coding DNA: TGTGCCAGCAGCGCAGTAGGGGTGCTCACTGAAGCTTTCTTT.

The rearrangement links TRBV4-1 to TRBJ1-3, with D possibly TRBD1 on 5 matching bases. This CDR3 has 14 amino acids. Trimming left V 3 bases short and J 2 bases short, with 8 bases between. CDR1 MGHRA and CDR2 YSYEKL come from the germline V gene. The CDR3 DNA follows: TGCGCCAGCAGCCACCGGGGGACTGGAAACACCATATATTTT. Its protein product is CASSHRGTGNTIYF.

This chain connects TRBV28 to TRBJ1-3; maybe TRBD1 (6 bases). V gave up 5 bases and J gave up 3 bases, with 17 bases separating them. The CDR3 is 16 residues long. From germline, CDR1 is MDHEN and CDR2 SYDVKM. The CDR3 loop is CASSDVQGDSGNTIYF. The CDR3 DNA follows: TGTGCCAGCAGTGACGTACAGGGTGATAGTGGAAACACCATATATTTT.

This clone has more than one count but fewer than ten. J is TRBJ1-4 and V is TRBV9, with a weak D call TRBD1 (6 bases). V was trimmed by 0 bases and J by 8 bases, leaving 14 bases between them. From germline, CDR1 is SGDLS and CDR2 YYNGEE. CDR3 length equals 15 residues. The CDR3 DNA is TGTGCCAGCAGCGTAGGGGGGCTGGGGAAGGAAAAACTGTTTTTT. It encodes CASSVGGLGKEKLFF.

CDR3 amino acids: CASSLSGQTQYF. CDR3 in DNA: TGTGCCAGCAGCTTGTCAGGGCAGACCCAGTACTTC. The chain couples TRBV5-4 to TRBJ2-5, with D possibly matching TRBD1 (5 bases). The CDR3 length is 12 residues. Trimming removed 1 base from V and 6 bases from J, with 7 bases in between. Germline CDR1 is SGHNT and CDR2 is YYREEE (reference sequence).